This paragraph covers one T cell receptor (beta chain) sequence. The data originate from a study of blood T cell repertoires in COVID-19. V lost 2 bases to trimming and J lost 7 bases; unmatched junction nucleotides: 6. Germline CDR1 is MGHDK and CDR2 is SYGVNS. The CDR3 sequence is 15 residues long. Clones were read by immunoSEQ multiplex PCR, and TCRdb kept only the in-frame ones, dropping some. Of 250,000 or so clones in the sample, 80% to 90% are singletons; the top ten hold approximately 2%. The sequencing sample was made of peripheral blood. The origin of this receptor is a middle-aged man who had recovered from COVID-19. The genes are TRBV25-1 and TRBJ2-2; TRBD1 aligns across 8 bases. This chain's CDR3 is CASSESRGRIGELFF. CDR3 in DNA: TGTGCCAGCAGTGAAAGCAGGGGGCGCATCGGGGAGCTGTTTTTT.